The present TCR beta chain was sequenced within a study of T cells in Graves' hyperthyroidism and ophthalmopathy (dated by TCRdb to the late 2010s). A note on the overall study: Peripheral blood samples were taken at the time of initial diagnosis, prior to any treatment. TCR V-J signatures able to tell the groups apart were searched for in a discovery cohort of approximately 95 patients, of whom fewer than 45 had Graves' ophthalmopathy and around 56 had stable Graves' hyperthyroidism. An independent validation cohort of around 19 hyperthyroidism patients and 17 patients who later progressed to ophthalmopathy tested prospective prediction of ophthalmopathy. The 90 or so discovery patients were randomly split 7:3 into training and test sets. The study also compared thyroid tissue and blood T-cell repertoires from five or six Graves' hyperthyroidism patients. Once sampling was done, hyperthyroidism patients were given methimazole at a starting dose of 30 mg daily, whereas ophthalmopathy patients were given high-dose intravenous methylprednisolone. The paper describes TCR Vbeta CDR3 sequencing of 130 to 150 peripheral blood samples, made up of about 40 ophthalmopathy patients, 70 to 75 hyperthyroidism patients and 17 progressor patients. The paper's findings and limits, for the study overall: Ophthalmopathy was separated from stable hyperthyroidism by a 13 V-J signature model, with 85% to 90% sensitivity and approximately 81% specificity obtained in cross-validation and 80%/75% obtained in testing. In validation, the model predicted progression to ophthalmopathy with around 71% sensitivity and around 72% specificity, a median of roughly seven months before onset. Most expanded thyroid clonotypes (frequency above 0.001) were also found in blood, which suggests that blood repertoires may mirror thyroid immune responses. No statistical method was used to fix the sample size in advance, and group allocation was not hidden from the investigators.

Moderately to severely active disease, a Clinical Activity Score of at least 3, a NOSPECS grade of at least 4, and a duration under 3 months were present in ophthalmopathy patients. Patients with uncontrolled infections, other autoimmune diseases, pregnancy or lactation were excluded. Diagnoses were established on the basis of clinical symptoms, serum thyroxine and TRAb, thyroid ultrasound, and orbital computed tomography. Ficoll-Paque density gradient centrifugation was used to isolate PBMCs from under 11 ml of fresh peripheral blood. Trizol reagent was used to extract total RNA, and RNA quality was then checked on an Agilent 2100 Bioanalyzer. The TCR beta CDR3 regions were amplified from RNA transcripts. The first round of RT-PCR for the TCR CDR3 was performed with the HTBI primer set and the Qiagen OneStep RT-PCR kit. Libraries were constructed in a second round of multiplex PCR, after which size selection and purification were carried out. The libraries were sequenced on an Illumina HiSeq2000 using paired-end 100 bp reads. The original methods were these. SOAPnuke was used to process the raw data, removing reads that contained adapters or uncalled bases, had a mean Phred below 15, or lacked an exact match to the constant primer or identifier. High-quality paired reads were merged with COPE v1.2.5, and unique nucleotide sequences were defined as clonotypes. Clonotypes were aligned to IMGT TRBV, TRBD and TRBJ reference segments using MiTCR v1.1. Only V-J combinations with frequency above 0.0001, covering 99% to 99.2% of repertoires, were analysed. The TCS score was defined as F50 (clonal expansion) divided by E x V (chaos), with BLOSUM62-based TCRdist calculated between CDR3 peptides within each V-J. Welch's t-statistics and random forest reduced fewer than 550 V-J features to 13, which were used in a naive Bayes classifier (R e1071). TCRdb applied fastp at Q25 and MiXCR to the public reads, then kept only in-frame beta chains. Every entry covers one CDR3 protein and lists the most common genes and DNA from its rows. The V and J calls follow TCRdb's processing rather than the paper's. Counted in this sample were 200,000 to 250,000 distinct CDR3 sequences; about a sixth of them appeared once. Less than 35% of the sample belongs to the ten largest clones.

Spanning cysteine to phenylalanine, the CDR3 consists of 16 amino acids. Only the CDR3 DNA stays, 48 bases, in frame from base 1. CDR1 and CDR2, looked up from the germline V gene, are SGHDT and YYEEEE. From V the trimming removes 3 bases and from J it removes 0 bases, while the gene matches leave 7 bases of the junction unaccounted for. At least ten counts were recorded for this clonotype. Which antigen it targets is not known. Base-call qualities are not available, and no considerably larger clone is one nucleotide away. This clonotype originated in a woman under 30 with Graves' ophthalmopathy. Material for sequencing was blood. The chain employs TRBV5-6 and TRBJ2-3; 7 middle bases align to TRBD2. In nucleotides, the sequence is TGTGCCAGCAGCTGGGGGGGAGGACTCAGCACAGATACGCAGTATTTT. Translated, this is CASSWGGGLSTDTQYF.